This T cell receptor beta chain is from a study of blood T cell repertoires in COVID-19. The wider study: Researchers got acute and convalescent COVID-19 samples from the United States, Italy and Spain. Nucleic acid was either cDNA or gDNA, and it came from T cells, B-cell-depleted T cells, or PBMCs.

As processed by the authors: Amplifying reference gene primers gave estimates of nucleated cell counts. Profiling relied on immunoSEQ multiplex PCR, and the TCRdb table lists in-frame clones only, not all of them. V and J calls and clone size come straight from that table; D and trimming were deduced from the DNA. Here the sample spans tens of thousands of clones, 65% to 80% being singletons. This clone was seen more than once but under ten times. Trimming left V 7 bases short and J 0 bases short, with 9 bases between. Germline loops: CDR1 SNHLY, CDR2 FYNNEI. The CDR3 totals 14 residues. The clonotype originates from a man between 65 and 85 years old with acute or convalescent COVID-19. The sequencing input was peripheral blood. The gene calls are TRBV2 and TRBJ2-2; D perhaps matches TRBD1 (6 bases). The CDR3 protein is CASIGGANTGELFF. The CDR3 bases are TGTGCCAGCATTGGGGGCGCGAACACCGGGGAGCTGTTTTTT.